This T cell receptor beta chain was obtained from a study of control samples from healthy donors and cancer patients. CDR1 and CDR2 from the germline V gene are MNHEY and SMNVEV (reference sequence). There are 16 residues in the CDR3. V gave up 4 bases and J gave up 1 base, with 16 bases separating them. Produced via immunoSEQ multiplex PCR; TCRdb's table is partial and in-frame only. The sample comprises about 150,000 clones, around 86% of which are singletons, and around 4.6% rests with the top ten. This receptor was obtained from a young man in good health. The sample was blood. The chain uses TRBV27 and TRBJ1-1; D not certain. The DNA of the CDR3 is TGTGCCAGCAGTTGGATTCCGGGTTCTCGGAACACTGAAGCTTTCTTT. This translates into CASSWIPGSRNTEAFF.